The rows below give T cell receptor beta chains drawn from one sample of a study of blood T cells in healthy people across ages. TCRdb re-derived calls from the 5' RACE reads in MiXCR, one entry per CDR3 protein. In the table there are fewer than 1,200,000 distinct CDR3 sequences, roughly a quarter of which are singletons. The sample also formed part of further work on T cells of mothers and their children.

The sequenced sample consisted of blood. The receptors derive from a girl aged 2 to 9 in good health. CDR3s include the opening cysteine and the closing phenylalanine or tryptophan. Each record gives: clone size, J gene, D gene, V gene, CDR3 protein, CDR3 DNA. D genes are given only for firm matches. The size of a clone is reported for some rows only, either as once, few or many, or as a class for expanded clones.

>.|TRBJ2-5|TRBD2|TRBV6-1
CASSDWTSGGQETQYF
TGTGCCAGCAGTGATTGGACTAGCGGGGGACAAGAGACCCAGTACTTC
>.|TRBJ1-2|.|TRBV7-2
CASSLANGANYGYTF
TGTGCCAGCAGCTTAGCGAATGGGGCTAACTATGGCTACACCTTC
>few|TRBJ1-4|.|TRBV4-2
CASSQARGYPDEKLFF
TGTGCCAGCAGCCAAGCAAGGGGATATCCGGATGAAAAACTGTTTTTT
>few|TRBJ2-1|TRBD2|TRBV18
CASSTGTSGRKSYNEQFF
TGTGCCAGCTCAACCGGGACTAGCGGGAGGAAGTCCTACAATGAGCAGTTCTTC
>.|TRBJ2-3|TRBD2|TRBV20-1
CSARTSGGWSTDTQYF
TGCAGTGCTAGGACTAGCGGGGGGTGGAGCACAGATACGCAGTATTTT
>many|TRBJ1-6|.|TRBV28
CATRLNSPLHF
TGTGCCACTCGCCTAAATTCACCCCTCCACTTT
>once|TRBJ2-1|.|TRBV10-3
CAISEKGASNEQFF
TGTGCCATCAGTGAGAAGGGAGCGAGCAATGAGCAGTTCTTC
>few|TRBJ2-2|TRBD1|TRBV28
CASSFSGQGFTGELFF
TGTGCCAGCAGTTTTTCAGGACAGGGGTTCACCGGGGAGCTGTTTTTT
>few|TRBJ2-1|TRBD1|TRBV5-1
CASSFYPNDRAPSLNEQFF
TGCGCCAGCAGCTTCTACCCGAACGACAGGGCTCCCTCCCTTAATGAGCAGTTCTTC
>.|TRBJ1-2|TRBD1|TRBV2
CASSGVRTGDYGYTF
TGTGCCAGCAGTGGGGTACGCACAGGGGACTATGGCTACACCTTC
>few|TRBJ2-1|TRBD2|TRBV20-1
CSASPILAAIRNNEQFF
TGCAGTGCTAGCCCCATCCTAGCGGCGATTCGGAACAATGAGCAGTTCTTC
>few|TRBJ2-7|TRBD2|TRBV7-9
CASSLRLAALQEQYF
TGTGCCAGCAGTTTAAGACTAGCGGCCCTTCAGGAGCAGTACTTC
>.|TRBJ2-1|.|TRBV6-4
CASSDSGLSGGRPLGEQFF
TGTGCCAGCAGTGACTCGGGTTTAAGCGGAGGGAGGCCATTGGGTGAGCAGTTCTTC
>.|TRBJ1-2|.|TRBV7-2
CASSLAMSPYYGYTF
TGTGCCAGCAGCTTGGCCATGAGCCCCTACTATGGCTACACCTTC
>few|TRBJ1-2|.|TRBV2
CASSDFMSGTGYTF
TGTGCCAGCAGTGATTTTATGTCCGGGACGGGCTACACCTTC
>.|TRBJ2-1|.|TRBV6-1
CASSVMASSYIEQFF
TGTGCCAGCAGTGTAATGGCCAGCTCCTACATTGAGCAGTTCTTC
>few|TRBJ2-1|TRBD2|TRBV5-5
CASSSGEAGYNEQFF
TGTGCCAGCAGCTCCGGAGAAGCGGGGTACAATGAGCAGTTCTTC
>once|TRBJ1-5|.|TRBV7-2
CASSSGTPMRAQHF
TGTGCCAGCAGCTCCGGGACGCCCATGAGGGCCCAGCATTTT
>few|TRBJ2-3|TRBD2|TRBV7-2
CASSFPLAGGGADTQYF
TGTGCCAGCAGCTTTCCCCTAGCGGGAGGCGGCGCAGATACGCAGTATTTT
>few|TRBJ2-7|.|TRBV7-9
CASSLVGADYEQYF
TGTGCCAGCAGCTTAGTGGGGGCTGACTACGAGCAGTACTTC
>few|TRBJ2-3|TRBD2|TRBV4-2
CASSRPPGVTSGGSPDTQYF
TGTGCCAGCAGCCGCCCGCCAGGGGTCACTAGCGGGGGGTCTCCGGATACGCAGTATTTT
>.|TRBJ2-7|.|TRBV21-1
CASSKEYRDRVYEQYF
TGTGCCAGCAGCAAAGAATACCGGGACAGGGTTTACGAGCAGTACTTC
>few|TRBJ2-3|TRBD2|TRBV7-8
CASSPSVGGVTDTQYF
TGTGCCAGCAGCCCTTCAGTGGGGGGGGTGACAGATACGCAGTATTTT
>.|TRBJ2-5|TRBD2|TRBV28
CASSTSTSGSGQYF
TGTGCCAGCAGTACCTCGACTAGCGGCAGCGGGCAGTACTTC
>.|TRBJ2-7|TRBD1|TRBV6-5
CASSYSTGLNEQYF
TGTGCCAGCAGTTACTCGACAGGGTTGAACGAGCAGTACTTC
>.|TRBJ1-2|.|TRBV7-2
CASSPLSGGMNYGYTF
TGTGCCAGCAGCCCTTTGAGTGGCGGCATGAACTATGGCTACACCTTC
>many|TRBJ2-5|.|TRBV4-2
CASSQDQDESFF
TGTGCCAGCAGCCAAGATCAGGACGAATCGTTCTTC
>.|TRBJ1-4|.|TRBV9
CASSSPSLGEKLFF
TGTGCCAGCAGCTCCCCCTCCCTCGGTGAAAAACTGTTTTTT
>.|TRBJ2-7|TRBD2|TRBV29-1
CSFSYPTSGSYEQYF
TGCAGCTTCTCCTACCCAACTAGCGGGAGCTACGAGCAGTACTTC
>many|TRBJ2-7|.|TRBV7-9
CASSLAGRGAYEQYF
TGTGCCAGCAGCTTAGCCGGCAGGGGAGCCTACGAGCAGTACTTC
>few|TRBJ2-3|.|TRBV6-1
CASRTGADFTDTQYF
TGTGCCAGCAGAACGGGAGCTGATTTCACAGATACGCAGTATTTT
>.|TRBJ2-5|TRBD2|TRBV6-5
CASLGLAGGETQYF
TGTGCCAGTCTGGGACTAGCGGGAGGAGAGACCCAGTACTTC
>few|TRBJ2-1|.|TRBV29-1
CSVGGRSYNEQFF
TGCAGCGTTGGAGGCAGATCCTACAATGAGCAGTTCTTC
>few|TRBJ1-2|.|TRBV4-3
CASSQDGVGFYGYTF
TGCGCCAGCAGCCAAGACGGAGTCGGATTCTATGGCTACACCTTC
>few|TRBJ2-5|TRBD2|TRBV10-2
CASASGGARETQYF
TGCGCCAGCGCTAGCGGGGGGGCCCGGGAGACCCAGTACTTC
>.|TRBJ2-1|TRBD1|TRBV7-9
CASRPLAGTGGFEQFF
TGTGCCAGCAGACCTCTTGCAGGGACAGGGGGCTTTGAGCAGTTCTTC
>.|TRBJ1-2|.|TRBV7-2
CASSLEEGSLSGYTF
TGTGCCAGCAGCTTAGAGGAGGGTTCCCTCTCTGGCTACACCTTC
>.|TRBJ2-3|.|TRBV5-1
CASSHELHTDTQYF
TGCGCCAGCAGCCACGAACTCCATACAGATACGCAGTATTTT
>few|TRBJ1-2|.|TRBV29-1
CSVEGVYGYTF
TGCAGCGTTGAGGGGGTCTATGGCTACACCTTC
>.|TRBJ2-2|TRBD2|TRBV2
CASRLRTSGSNTGELFF
TGTGCCAGCAGACTAAGGACTAGCGGCTCGAACACCGGGGAGCTGTTTTTT